Each of the 17 T cell receptor beta chains below was sequenced from the same sample in a study of tumor-infiltrating lymphocytes in primary liver carcinoma. Reverse transcription of about 500 ng total RNA with a constant-region primer produced TCR beta cDNA. For TCR beta, libraries were produced by three nested multiplex PCR rounds using slightly modified ARM-PCR. The first two PCR rounds, approximately 10 cycles each, used TRBV1-TRBV30 forward primers and a C-beta reverse primer. TCRdb re-called the multiplex PCR reads through MiXCR, storing one row per CDR3 protein. The sample lists under 85,000 distinct CDR3 sequences, 60% to 75% seen once, with 15% to 20% in the top ten. Both RNA and DNA were isolated together from around 20-30 mg of bulk tissue that had not been sorted. Sequencing used liver tumor tissue from sampling region 1. The subset: tumor region T1, superior pole. These TCRs come from a man aged 35 to 55 with primary liver carcinoma and hepatitis B virus infection.

This clonotype was recorded at least ten times. This chain uses TRBV28 with TRBJ2-7; 8 nucleotides match TRBD2. CDR3 size: 14 residues. CDR1 and CDR2 (germline): MDHEN, SYDVKM. J gave up 2 bases and V 1 base, and 1 base lay outside the gene matches. For the CDR3, the DNA is TGTGCCAGCAGTTTATCGGGAGGGGCCTACGAGCAGTACTTC. Protein sequence: CASSLSGGAYEQYF. The full variable domain, rest sourced from reference TRBV28 and TRBJ2-7, is DVKVTQSSRYLVKRTGEKVFLECVQDMDHENMFWYRQDPGLGLRLIYFSYDVKMKEKGDIPEGYSVSREKKERFSLILESASTNQTSMYLCASSLSGGAYEQYFGPGTRLTVT.

V is TRBV28 and J is TRBJ2-7, with D tentatively TRBD2 (6 bases). The CDR3 runs to 19 residues. Per the germline V gene, CDR1 is MDHEN and CDR2 is SYDVKM. V shed 5 bases and J shed 0 bases, with 26 bases lying between them. The CDR3, as DNA: TGTGCCAGCAGTAGCCCGGGGCGGGGACTTTTTAGGGCCTCCTACGAGCAGTACTTC. Protein product: CASSSPGRGLFRASYEQYF.

The chain couples TRBV6-1 to TRBJ2-3; 11 nucleotides match TRBD2. This CDR3 has 15 amino acids. The germline V gene encodes CDR1 MNHNS and CDR2 SASEGT. The DNA for the CDR3 is TGTGTCAACAGACTACTAGCGGGAGTCACAGATACGCAGTATTTT. Translated, it gives CVNRLLAGVTDTQYF.

Details on this clonotype: A much larger clonotype is one base distant, so this may be a read error. V usage is TRBV4-1 and J usage is TRBJ2-5; 7 bases match TRBD1. The CDR3 consists of 14 residues. Germline CDR1 reads MGHRA; CDR2 reads YSYEKL. The CDR3 DNA sequence: TGCGTCAGCAGCCAAAACAGGGGCCAAGAGACCCAGTACTTC. Protein sequence: CVSSQNRGQETQYF.

This sequence joins TRBV6-1 and TRBJ2-2, with D tentatively TRBD1 (6 bases). Germline CDR1 reads MNHNS; CDR2 reads SASEGT. The ends were cut back, 7 bases at V and 8 bases at J, with 20 bases in the middle. CDR3 size: 15 residues. The CDR3 is CASTGGQTDPGELFF. Written as DNA, the CDR3 is TGTGCCAGCACAGGCGGACAGACGGACCCTGGGGAGCTGTTTTTT.

This CDR3 is CASSLELGGMQYF. For the CDR3, the DNA is TGTGCCAGCAGCTTAGAATTGGGGGGGATGCAGTACTTC. This chain joins TRBV11-2 and TRBJ2-7, with TRBD2 identical over 7 bases. The CDR3 is 13 residues long. CDR1 SGHAT and CDR2 FQNNGV come from the germline V gene. Trimming at V came to 0 bases and at J to 9 bases, leaving 5 bases not matched to a gene.

This clonotype occurred many times. The J gene is TRBJ2-1, the V gene TRBV30; 11 bases fit TRBD2. This CDR3 is built from 16 residues. The V and J ends lost 1 base and 3 bases, in that order; junction bases with no gene match: 5. Looked up from germline, CDR1 is GTSNPN and CDR2 is SVGIG (reference sequence). This CDR3 reads CAWSGLAGGVYNEQFF. CDR3 nucleotides: TGTGCCTGGAGTGGTTTAGCGGGAGGGGTCTACAATGAGCAGTTCTTC.

Comments on this clonotype: The CDR3 end shows no conserved phenylalanine or tryptophan, and so a read error is likely. The chain carries TRBV6-5 and TRBJ2-1, with D perhaps TRBD2 (6 bases). Germline V CDR1 and CDR2: MNHEY, SVGAGI. The length of the CDR3 is 16 residues. The CDR3 nucleotides read TGTGCGAGCGTCCCGCGGGGAAGGCTCGGGTACAATGAGCAGTTCTAC. It codes for CASVPRGRLGYNEQFY.

As regards this clonotype: It is likely a read error, because the conserved phenylalanine at the end of the CDR3 is missing. J is TRBJ2-5 and V is TRBV10-3, with 7 nucleotides matching TRBD1. The CDR3 is 14 residues long. Germline values: CDR1 ENHRY, CDR2 SYGVKD. The CDR3 region is CAIKGQRPQDTQYY. The CDR3 DNA sequence: TGTGCCATCAAGGGACAGAGACCCCAAGACACCCAGTACTAC.

A remark on this clonotype: A read error is possible here, since a much larger clone lies one base away. This chain connects TRBV28 to TRBJ1-3; TRBD1 might be the D (5 bases). This CDR3 is 16 amino acids long. Germline V gives CDR1 MDHEN, CDR2 SYDVKM. CDR3 loop: CAGSSPGQVSGNTIYF. For the CDR3, the DNA is TGTGCCGGCAGCTCCCCGGGGCAGGTCTCTGGAAACACCATATATTTT.

Turning to this clonotype: The conserved phenylalanine or tryptophan normally closing the CDR3 is absent here, so this likely arose from a read error. The chain combines TRBV11-2 with TRBJ2-5; TRBD2 might be the D (6 bases). From germline, CDR1 is SGHAT and CDR2 FQNNGV. This CDR3 comprises 16 residues. This chain's CDR3 is CASRSRDSVHQEAQYY. The CDR3 nucleotides read TGTGCCAGCAGATCCCGGGACTCGGTCCACCAAGAGGCCCAGTACTAC.

The sample holds many counts of this clonotype. One junction end disagrees with the germline gene, perhaps due to a read error. The chain combines TRBV29-1 with TRBJ2-2; D might be TRBD1 (6 bases). CDR1 is SQVTM and CDR2 is ANQGSEA in the germline V gene. This CDR3 is built from 13 residues. As DNA, the CDR3 is TGCAGCGTTGACCGACAGGACACCGGGGAGCCGTTTTTT. As protein: CSVDRQDTGEPFF.

As to this clonotype: Without the conserved terminal phenylalanine or tryptophan, this CDR3 likely stems from a read error. The genes are TRBV7-8 and TRBJ1-1; D is ambiguous. The CDR3 is made up of 14 amino acids. Germline V CDR1 and CDR2: SGHVS, FQNEAQ. V was trimmed by 5 bases and J by 3 bases, leaving 13 bases between them. The DNA of the CDR3 is TGTGCCAGCAGCCCCCTAGGATGGGACACTGAAGCTTTCTCT. This sequence encodes CASSPLGWDTEAFS.

Details on this clonotype: At one boundary the junction diverges from the germline segment, which might be a read error. The genes are TRBV4-1 and TRBJ2-7; 8 nucleotides match TRBD1. Per the germline V gene, CDR1 is MGHRA and CDR2 is YSYEKL. CDR3 size: 18 residues. This CDR3 reads CASSLGQGAPGIPYDQYF. The CDR3 DNA sequence: TGCGCCAGCAGCCTTGGACAGGGTGCCCCGGGAATTCCTTACGACCAGTACTTC.

In the case of this clonotype: Likely a read error: the CDR3 ends without its conserved phenylalanine or tryptophan. The chain carries TRBV4-1 and TRBJ2-1; 7 nucleotides line up with TRBD2. Germline-derived CDR1 and CDR2 are MGHRA and YSYEKL. The CDR3 loop spans 16 amino acids. CDR3 amino acids: CASSQDLAVAYNKQFL. The CDR3, as DNA: TGCGCCAGCAGCCAGGATCTAGCGGTTGCCTACAATAAGCAGTTCCTC.

This chain connects TRBV11-2 to TRBJ2-7, with D perhaps TRBD2 (6 bases). The V end was cut by 7 bases, the J end by 6 bases, with 22 bases between. Germline V lookup: CDR1 SGHAT, CDR2 FQNNGV. The CDR3 sequence is 15 residues long. The CDR3 loop is CASTLLVAAHFEQYF. CDR3 DNA sequence: TGTGCCAGCACCCTCTTGGTAGCGGCCCACTTCGAGCAGTACTTC.

In this sample, this clonotype turned up once. Compared with germline, one end of the junction differs, possibly owing to a read error. This chain connects TRBV4-2 to TRBJ2-2; D call uncertain. The CDR3 contains 16 residues. Germline V gene data show CDR1 as LGHNA and CDR2 as YNFKEQ. The CDR3 spells CASSQPPNTGTGELFF. Here the CDR3 DNA reads TGTGCGAGCAGCCAACCGCCTAACACCGGCACCGGGGAGCTGTTTTTT.